This T cell receptor beta chain appears in the sequencing data of a study of cytomegalovirus exposure and HLA in healthy donors. Turning to the study itself: An earlier analysis identified 120 million or so unique TCR beta sequences in 150 million to 200 million T cells. A data release that came early held about 89 million unique TCRs from HLA-typed donors. The study's findings and limits: In a later analysis, a genetic analysis reported fewer productive-TCR N-insertions in an Asian-associated ancestry cluster than the cohort average. Further analysis was carried out later, and it showed several of the most significant clusters appearing linked to common viral pathogens.

A word on this clone: Its cognate antigen is unknown.

PCR involved 60 Vbeta and 13 Jbeta primers. The method was immunoSEQ multiplex PCR; TCRdb's version includes in-frame clones alone and lacks a portion of them. The sample records about 110,000 clones, 15% being singletons. This CDR3 has 18 residues. V gave up 0 bases and J gave up 4 bases, with 18 bases separating them. In germline, CDR1 is LGHNA, CDR2 YSLEER. The origin of this receptor is a young woman in good health and CMV-seronegative. This chain connects TRBV4-3 to TRBJ1-4, with D hard to call. The material sequenced was PBMCs. CDR3 loop: CASSQDPWRAGSNEKLFF. CDR3 nucleotides: TGCGCCAGCAGCCAAGACCCGTGGAGGGCGGGGAGTAATGAAAAACTGTTTTTT.